This T cell receptor (beta chain) was retrieved from a study of blood T cell repertoires in COVID-19 (dated by TCRdb to the early 2020s). Looking at the study overall: Samples covering the acute and convalescent phases of COVID-19 were provided by collaborators in the United States, Italy and Spain. Deeply sampled blood TCRbeta repertoires from subjects exposed to, actively infected with, or recovered from COVID-19 were included in the dataset. The repertoires were made available in a free public database intended to serve as a resource for research on the immune response to SARS-CoV-2. The sample metadata nearly always contained a de-identified subject ID, COVID-19 status, age in years and sex. The material from the prospective study consisted of cDNA or gDNA derived from T cells, B-cell-depleted T cells, or PBMCs. The samples were drawn from the first 160 participants of the ongoing ImmuneRACE study and from 1,254 subjects provided by 6 global collaborators. Where HLA class I and class II types were available, the types were taken from metadata supplied by the sample provider, not from assay-based typing. The investigation overall reported the following: The quantity of clinical and demographic metadata differed by source and by participant and was supplied without curation.

TCRbeta CDR3 regions were amplified from genomic DNA by means of the immunoSEQ Assay, a bias-controlled multiplex PCR. From the authors' description of their analysis: The number of nucleated cells in each sample was estimated by amplification of reference gene primers within the assay. Sequence reads were collapsed and filtered to measure the absolute abundance of every unique TCRbeta CDR3 rearrangement. Productive Simpson clonality was computed per sample as the square root of Simpson's diversity index over productive rearrangements. The immuneACCESS repertoire file appears here via TCRdb, limited to in-frame rearrangements. These files lack a portion of the clones; in checked studies, under half of the deficit traces to unresolved V genes, and the cause of the others is not known. V and J calls and clone size are as listed in that table; D and trimming were resolved from the DNA. This sample gives about 68,000 clones in total; 75% to 95% of them show up just once. The ten largest clones represent roughly 5% of the sample.

Turning to this clone: Its antigen remains unidentified. Base qualities are not provided; no much larger clone lies one nucleotide away.

For CDR1 and CDR2, the germline V gene lists LGHNA and YNFKEQ. The germline ends are 8 bases apart after V is trimmed by 3 bases and J by 3 bases. Taken from cysteine to phenylalanine, the CDR3 has 14 residues. The CDR3 DNA has 42 bases and is translated from base 1. Each collaborating institution followed its own protocols to collect whole blood in K2EDTA tubes. Collaborator samples were shipped for TCRbeta analysis as frozen whole blood, isolated PBMCs, or DNA extracted from either sample type. The receptor comes from a woman aged 60-75 years with active COVID-19. Here the chain combines TRBV4-2 and TRBJ2-2; the D gene cannot be named for sure. The sequenced material came from peripheral blood. CDR3 protein: CASSQEMYTGELFF. The DNA sequence is given as TGTGCCAGCAGCCAGGAGATGTACACCGGGGAGCTGTTTTTT.